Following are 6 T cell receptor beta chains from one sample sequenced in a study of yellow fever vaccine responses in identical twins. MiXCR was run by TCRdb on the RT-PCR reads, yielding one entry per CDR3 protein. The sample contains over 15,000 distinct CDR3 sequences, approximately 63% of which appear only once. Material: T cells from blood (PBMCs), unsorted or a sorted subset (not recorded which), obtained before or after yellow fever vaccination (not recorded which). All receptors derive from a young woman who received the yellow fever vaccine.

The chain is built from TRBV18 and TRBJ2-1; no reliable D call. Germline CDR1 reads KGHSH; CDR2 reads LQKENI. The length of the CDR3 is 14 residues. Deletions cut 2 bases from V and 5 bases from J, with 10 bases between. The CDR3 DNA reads TGTGCCAGCTCACCAACGACGTTCCACAATGAGCAGTTCTTC. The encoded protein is CASSPTTFHNEQFF.

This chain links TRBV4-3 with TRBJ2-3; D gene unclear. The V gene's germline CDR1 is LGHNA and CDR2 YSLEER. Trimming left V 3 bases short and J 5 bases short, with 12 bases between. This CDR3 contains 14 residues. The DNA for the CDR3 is TGCGCCAGCAGCCACCCTGTCCTGTTAGATACGCAGTATTTT. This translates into CASSHPVLLDTQYF.

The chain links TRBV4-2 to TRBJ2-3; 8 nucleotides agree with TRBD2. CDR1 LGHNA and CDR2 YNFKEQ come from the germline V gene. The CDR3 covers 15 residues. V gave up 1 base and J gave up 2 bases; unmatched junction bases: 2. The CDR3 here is CASSQGGGYTDTQYF. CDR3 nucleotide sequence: TGTGCCAGCAGCCAAGGCGGGGGGTACACAGATACGCAGTATTTT.

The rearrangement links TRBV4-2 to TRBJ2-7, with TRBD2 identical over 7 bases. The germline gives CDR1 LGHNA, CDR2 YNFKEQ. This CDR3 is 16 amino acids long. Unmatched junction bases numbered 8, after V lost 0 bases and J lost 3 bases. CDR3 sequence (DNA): TGTGCCAGCAGCCAAGATCCGGCCGGGGGGAGCTACGAGCAGTACTTC. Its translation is CASSQDPAGGSYEQYF.

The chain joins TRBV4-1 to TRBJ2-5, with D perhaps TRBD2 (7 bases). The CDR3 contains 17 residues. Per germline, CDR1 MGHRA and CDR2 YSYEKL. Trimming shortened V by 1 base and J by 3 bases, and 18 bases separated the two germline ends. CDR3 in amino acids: CASSQVSGTSLKETQYF. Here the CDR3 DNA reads TGCGCCAGCAGCCAAGTAAGCGGGACATCCTTAAAAGAGACCCAGTACTTC.

The CDR3 DNA follows: TGTGCCAGCAGTTCACGGGCGTCAAATCAGCCCCAGCATTTT. Translating it yields CASSSRASNQPQHF. This chain links TRBV5-6 with TRBJ1-5; D is unresolved. Germline V CDR1 and CDR2: SGHDT, YYEEEE. With 5 bases removed from V and 4 bases from J, the gap between germline ends came to 13 bases. There are 14 residues in the CDR3.